Below, one T cell receptor (beta chain) is given with its context. The antigen remains unidentified. These data come from a study of cytomegalovirus exposure and HLA in healthy donors. In the PCR, 60 Vbeta and 13 Jbeta primers were used. Profiled with immunoSEQ multiplex PCR; TCRdb holds only in-frame clones, not every one. Of about 200,000 clones in the sample, about four fifths were seen once. This CDR3 is 16 amino acids long. Germline values: CDR1 SGHVS, CDR2 FQNEAQ. Germline trimming cut 2 bases from V and 4 bases from J; bases unmatched to any gene: 7. General study findings and limits: Further analysis was carried out later, and it showed several of the most significant clusters appearing linked to common viral pathogens. The study recorded 150 to 200 TCR beta chains that were cytomegalovirus-associated. What a later analysis reportedly showed was that an Asian-associated ancestry cluster had fewer N-insertions than the approximately 700-donor mean. Earlier findings revealed that most TCR beta V segments proved productive either about 87% or about 30% of the time.

This sequence was found in a boy under 10 years old in good health and CMV-seronegative. Source material: PBMCs. The gene calls are TRBV7-8 and TRBJ1-1; 10 bases agree with TRBD1. This CDR3 is CASSLKTGGWGTEAFF. Here the CDR3 DNA reads TGTGCCAGCAGCTTAAAGACAGGGGGCTGGGGCACTGAAGCTTTCTTT. The variable domain in full, with the rest retrieved from reference TRBV7-8 and TRBJ1-1, is GAGVSQSPRYKVAKRGQDVALRCDPISGHVSLFWYQQALGQGPEFLTYFQNEAQLDKSGLPSDRFFAERPEGSVSTLKIQRTQQEDSAVYLCASSLKTGGWGTEAFFGQGTRLTVV.